This entry describes one T cell receptor beta chain. Libraries were prepared by immunoSEQ multiplex PCR; TCRdb keeps only in-frame clonotypes and omits some of them. The top ten clones hold approximately 0.84% of a sample with roughly 250,000 clones, around nine tenths of them seen once. The data stem from a study of blood T cell repertoires in COVID-19. Across the study: Sites across the United States, Italy and Spain contributed samples from acute and convalescent COVID-19.

This CDR3 has 17 amino acids. Germline V gene data show CDR1 as SGHDN and CDR2 as FVKESK. Trimming took 3 bases from V and 6 from J; bases not matched to a gene: 16. This chain connects TRBV14 to TRBJ2-7, with TRBD1 matching over 8 bases. The specimen was peripheral blood. The source is a man younger than 40 with acute or convalescent COVID-19. The CDR3 here is CASSHKIGSGQGFEQYF. The CDR3 DNA sequence: TGTGCCAGCAGCCACAAGATCGGATCCGGACAGGGTTTCGAGCAGTACTTC.